The 18 T cell receptor beta chains reported below all come from one sample, sequenced in a study of blood T cell repertoires in COVID-19. Assay: immunoSEQ multiplex PCR; the TCRdb copy retains only in-frame clones and omits some. The repertoire holds 200,000 to 250,000 clones, with roughly four fifths as singletons. Sequenced sample: peripheral blood. The receptors were sampled from a woman between 40 and 50 years old with acute or convalescent COVID-19.

J is TRBJ1-3 and V is TRBV5-1; D might be TRBD1 (6 bases). This CDR3 has 16 amino acids. Trimming pared 5 bases from V and 0 bases from J, leaving 15 bases between. Germline V gene data show CDR1 as SGHRS and CDR2 as YFSETQ. The CDR3 DNA follows: TGCGCCAGCAGTCACACAGGGCCGCTCTCTGGAAACACCATATATTTT. It translates to CASSHTGPLSGNTIYF.

The V call is TRBV28, the J call TRBJ2-3, with TRBD2 matching 8 bases. The CDR3 covers 16 residues. CDR1 and CDR2 (germline): MDHEN, SYDVKM. Germline trimming cut 7 bases from V and 4 bases from J; bases unmatched to any gene: 13. The CDR3 coding sequence is TGTGCCAGCACGTGGATAGGAGCGGGAGCCGCAGATACGCAGTATTTT. Amino acid sequence: CASTWIGAGAADTQYF.

This chain connects TRBV19 to TRBJ1-1; D is ambiguous. This CDR3 has 12 residues. V lost 5 bases and J 5 bases, leaving 9 bases between the germline ends. Per germline, CDR1 LNHDA and CDR2 SQIVND (reference sequence). The CDR3 region has the DNA TGTGCCAGTAGTGTCGGTGAGACTGAAGCTTTCTTT. Its protein product is CASSVGETEAFF.

The rearrangement links TRBV29-1 to TRBJ1-2, with a tentative D call TRBD1 (5 bases). This CDR3 region has 15 residues. CDR1 SQVTM and CDR2 ANQGSEA come from the germline V gene. With 3 bases removed from V and 7 bases from J, the gap between germline ends came to 21 bases. The CDR3: CSVEEGAGAAGGYTF. CDR3 in DNA: TGCAGCGTTGAGGAAGGGGCCGGAGCAGCGGGTGGCTACACCTTC.

The CDR3 reads CASSRLAGANEQFF. The CDR3 bases are TGTGCCAGCAGCCGACTAGCGGGGGCTAATGAGCAGTTCTTC. The chain employs TRBV6-4 and TRBJ2-1; 12 bases agree with TRBD2. The CDR3 consists of 14 residues. The V segment lost 6 bases and the J segment 7 bases; nucleotides outside the gene matches: 4. Germline V CDR1 and CDR2: MRHNA, SNTAGT.

This clone was counted a few times. The rearrangement uses TRBV7-2 and TRBJ2-2, with a possible D match to TRBD1 (6 bases). The germline V and J ends were trimmed by 0 bases and 5 bases, with 10 bases remaining between them. The CDR3 covers 15 residues. Germline lookup yields CDR1 SGHTA and CDR2 FQGNSA. This chain's CDR3 is CASSLALGGTGELFF. CDR3 DNA sequence: TGTGCCAGCAGCTTAGCCCTAGGGGGAACCGGGGAGCTGTTTTTT.

The CDR3 is CASSYSGFDYTF. The CDR3 DNA is TGTGCCAGCAGTTATTCAGGATTCGACTACACCTTC. V and J are TRBV27 and TRBJ1-2, with D unclear. This CDR3 region has 12 residues. V was cut by 4 bases and J by 10 bases, with 13 bases left in between. Germline V lookup: CDR1 MNHEY, CDR2 SMNVEV (reference sequence).

In its sample, this clone was seen a few times. The chain joins TRBV6-1 to TRBJ1-3, with no clear D. V was cut by 0 bases and J by 0 bases, with 9 bases left in between. CDR1 MNHNS and CDR2 SASEGT come from the germline V gene. This CDR3 comprises 16 residues. The CDR3 region is CASSEAPGASGNTIYF. The CDR3 region has the DNA TGTGCCAGCAGTGAAGCCCCGGGAGCCTCTGGAAACACCATATATTTT.

For the CDR3, the DNA is TGTGCCAGCAGCTTAGGTGCCGGTAATTCACCCCTCCACTTT. It translates to CASSLGAGNSPLHF. The rearrangement links TRBV7-3 to TRBJ1-6; D is undetermined. Per germline, CDR1 SGHTA and CDR2 FQGTGA. This CDR3 spans 14 amino acids. V was pared by 2 bases and J by 6 bases, with 8 bases between.

The chain couples TRBV21-1 to TRBJ2-7; no check of the table's D call, TRBD1, against the DNA was made. TRBV21-1 constitutes a pseudogene. The CDR3 is 15 amino acids. This CDR3 reads CASSKGGTDTYEQYF. The CDR3 nucleotides read TGTGCCAGCAGCAAAGGGGGGACAGACACCTACGAGCAGTACTTC.

The gene calls are TRBV10-3 and TRBJ1-2; D gene ambiguous. This CDR3 is built from 14 residues. Trimming removed 6 bases at V and 2 bases at J, with 13 bases between. The germline V gene has CDR1 ENHRY and CDR2 SYGVKD. Here the CDR3 reads CAISQPAGNYGYTF. In DNA form, the CDR3 reads TGTGCCATCAGCCAACCGGCGGGGAACTATGGCTACACCTTC.

The rearrangement links TRBV19 to TRBJ2-1; 13 bases fit TRBD2. Germline CDR1 and CDR2: LNHDA and SQIVND (reference sequence). The V gene end was trimmed by 7 bases and the J gene end by 7 bases; junction bases not matched to a gene: 7. The CDR3 spans 15 residues. CDR3 protein: CASTTSGRAWNEQFF. Here the CDR3 DNA reads TGTGCCAGTACCACTAGCGGGAGGGCTTGGAATGAGCAGTTCTTC.

V gene TRBV30 combines with J gene TRBJ2-1; D is unresolved. CDR3 length equals 15 residues. Germline V gene data show CDR1 as GTSNPN and CDR2 as SVGIG (reference sequence). Trimming stripped 0 bases from V and 0 bases from J, with 9 bases between. In DNA, the CDR3 is TGTGCCTGGAGTGTGTGGTCGAGCTCCTACAATGAGCAGTTCTTC. It yields the protein CAWSVWSSSYNEQFF. Variable domain in full (rest from reference TRBV30 and TRBJ2-1): SQTIHQWPATLVQPVGSPLSLECTVEGTSNPNLYWYRQAAGRGLQLLFYSVGIGQISSEVPQNLSASRPQDRQFILSSKKLLLSDSGFYLCAWSVWSSSYNEQFFGPGTRLTVL.

The chain recombines TRBV28 with TRBJ1-4; 7 positions match TRBD1. CDR3 length equals 15 residues. With 4 bases clipped from V and 8 bases from J, the junction kept 10 bases outside the gene matches. Germline values: CDR1 MDHEN, CDR2 SYDVKM. In DNA, the CDR3 is TGTGCCAGCAGTTCCCGACAGGGTTATTACGAAAAACTGTTTTTT. It translates to CASSSRQGYYEKLFF.

Note on this clone: One end of the junction fails to match germline, which may point to a read error. J is TRBJ1-6 and V is TRBV6-4; TRBD1 is a possible D gene (6 bases). Germline V gene lookup returns CDR1 MRHNA and CDR2 SNTAGT. The CDR3 is 14 residues long. CDR3 region: CASSTGTKDSPLHF. CDR3 nucleotides: TGTGCCAGCAGTACCGGGACAAAGGATTCGCCCCTCCACTTT.

This clone was seen a handful of times. The chain joins TRBV19 to TRBJ1-3, with 7 bases lining up with TRBD1. This CDR3 has 16 residues. V lost 5 bases, J lost 0 bases, and 7 bases stayed unmatched. Germline loops: CDR1 LNHDA, CDR2 SQIVND (reference sequence). CDR3 sequence: CASSHRGSASGNTIYF. The CDR3 nucleotides read TGTGCCAGTAGTCACAGGGGAAGCGCCTCTGGAAACACCATATATTTT. Combining the CDR3 with reference TRBV19 and TRBJ1-3 gives the whole variable domain DGGITQSPKYLFRKEGQNVTLSCEQNLNHDAMYWYRQDPGQGLRLIYYSQIVNDFQKGDIAEGYSVSREKKESFPLTVTSAQKNPTAFYLCASSHRGSASGNTIYFGEGSWLTVV.

This sequence joins TRBV27 and TRBJ2-1; 14 positions agree with TRBD2. Germline CDR1 MNHEY, CDR2 SMNVEV (reference sequence). The CDR3 is 17 amino acids. V was clipped by 2 bases and J by 7 bases; unmatched bases: 7. CDR3 loop: CASSLPLTSGRGNEQFF. In nucleotides, the CDR3 is TGTGCCAGCAGTTTACCATTGACTAGCGGGAGGGGGAATGAGCAGTTCTTC.

On this clone itself: At one of its ends the junction is not consistent with the germline gene, which may arise from a read error. J is TRBJ2-1 and V is TRBV5-1; 13 positions match TRBD2. Germline-derived CDR1 and CDR2 are SGHRS and YFSETQ. The CDR3 loop spans 14 amino acids. The CDR3 sequence is CASGPGTSGVRVVF. DNA of the CDR3: TGCGCCAGCGGGCCCGGGACTAGCGGGGTTCGAGTGGTCTTC.